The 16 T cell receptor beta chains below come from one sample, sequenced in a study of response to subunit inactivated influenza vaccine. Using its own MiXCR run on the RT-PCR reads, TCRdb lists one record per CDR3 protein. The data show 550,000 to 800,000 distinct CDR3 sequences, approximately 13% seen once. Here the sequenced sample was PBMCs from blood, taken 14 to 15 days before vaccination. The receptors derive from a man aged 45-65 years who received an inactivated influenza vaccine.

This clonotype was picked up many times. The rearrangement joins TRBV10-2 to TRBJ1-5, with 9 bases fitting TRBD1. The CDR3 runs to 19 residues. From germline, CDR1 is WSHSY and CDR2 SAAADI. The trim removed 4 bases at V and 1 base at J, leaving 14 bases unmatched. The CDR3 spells CASSGSGTGYWRSNQPQHF. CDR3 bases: TGCGCCAGCAGTGGGTCGGGGACAGGGTATTGGAGAAGCAATCAGCCCCAGCATTTT.

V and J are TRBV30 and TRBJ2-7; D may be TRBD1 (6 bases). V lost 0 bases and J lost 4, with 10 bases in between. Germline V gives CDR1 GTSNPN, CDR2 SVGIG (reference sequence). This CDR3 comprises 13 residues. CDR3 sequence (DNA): TGTGCCTGGAGTGTTGGCAGGGGATACGAGCAGTACTTC. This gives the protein CAWSVGRGYEQYF.

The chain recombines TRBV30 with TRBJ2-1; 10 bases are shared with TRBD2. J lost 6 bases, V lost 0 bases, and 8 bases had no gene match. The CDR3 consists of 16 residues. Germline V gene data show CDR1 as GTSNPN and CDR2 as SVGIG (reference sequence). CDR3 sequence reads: CAWSVLSSGGINEQFF. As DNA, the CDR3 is TGTGCCTGGAGTGTACTGAGTAGCGGGGGGATCAATGAGCAGTTCTTC.

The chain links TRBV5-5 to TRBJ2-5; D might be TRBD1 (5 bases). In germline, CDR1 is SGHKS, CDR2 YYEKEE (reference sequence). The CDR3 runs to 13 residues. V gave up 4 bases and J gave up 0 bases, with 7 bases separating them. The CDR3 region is CASSGRDQETQYF. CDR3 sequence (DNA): TGTGCCAGCAGCGGCAGGGACCAAGAGACCCAGTACTTC.

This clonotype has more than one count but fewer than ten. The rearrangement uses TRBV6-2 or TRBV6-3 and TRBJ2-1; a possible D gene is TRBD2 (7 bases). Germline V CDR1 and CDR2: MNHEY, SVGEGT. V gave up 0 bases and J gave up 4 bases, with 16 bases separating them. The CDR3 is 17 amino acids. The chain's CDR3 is CASSYSTSGGRYNEQFF. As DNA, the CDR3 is TGTGCCAGCAGTTACTCGACGTCCGGGGGGCGATACAATGAGCAGTTCTTC.

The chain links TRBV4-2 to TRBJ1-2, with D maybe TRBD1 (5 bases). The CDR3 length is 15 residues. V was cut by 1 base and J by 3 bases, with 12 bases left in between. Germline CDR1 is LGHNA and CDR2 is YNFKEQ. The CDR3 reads CASSQGAGQHYGYTF. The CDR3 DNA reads TGTGCCAGCAGCCAAGGTGCGGGGCAGCACTATGGCTACACCTTC.

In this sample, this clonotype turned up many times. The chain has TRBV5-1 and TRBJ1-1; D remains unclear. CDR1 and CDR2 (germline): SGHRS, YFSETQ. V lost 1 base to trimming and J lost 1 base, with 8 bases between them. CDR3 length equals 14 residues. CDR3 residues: CASSLSVENTEAFF. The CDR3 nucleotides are TGCGCCAGCAGCTTGAGCGTTGAGAACACTGAAGCTTTCTTT.

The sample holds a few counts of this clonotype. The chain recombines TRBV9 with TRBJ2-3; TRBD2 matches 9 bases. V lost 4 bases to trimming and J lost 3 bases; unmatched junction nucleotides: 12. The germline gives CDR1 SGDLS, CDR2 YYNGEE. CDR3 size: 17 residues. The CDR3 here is CASSPFTSGHRTDTQYF. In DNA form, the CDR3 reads TGTGCCAGCAGCCCTTTTACTAGCGGGCACAGAACAGATACGCAGTATTTT.

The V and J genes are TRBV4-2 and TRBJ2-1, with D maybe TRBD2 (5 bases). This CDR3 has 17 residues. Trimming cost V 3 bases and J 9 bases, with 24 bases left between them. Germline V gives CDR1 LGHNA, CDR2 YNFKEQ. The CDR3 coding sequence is TGTGCCAGCAGCCAGCCCCTGAGAGGACTGGCCCACGTTGAGCAGTTCTTC. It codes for CASSQPLRGLAHVEQFF.

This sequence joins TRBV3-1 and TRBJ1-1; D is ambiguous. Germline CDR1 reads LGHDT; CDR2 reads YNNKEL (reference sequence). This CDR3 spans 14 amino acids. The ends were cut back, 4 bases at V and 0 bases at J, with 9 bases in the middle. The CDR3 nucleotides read TGTGCCAGCAGCCGCGCTGGGATGAACACTGAAGCTTTCTTT. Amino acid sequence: CASSRAGMNTEAFF.

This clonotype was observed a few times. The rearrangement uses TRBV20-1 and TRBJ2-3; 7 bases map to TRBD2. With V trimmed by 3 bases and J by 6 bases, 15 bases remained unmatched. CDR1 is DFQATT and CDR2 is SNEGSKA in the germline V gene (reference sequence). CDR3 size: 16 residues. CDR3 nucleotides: TGCAGTGCTAGTGGGGTGGGGAGGGCCATTGCGGATACGCAGTATTTT. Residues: CSASGVGRAIADTQYF.

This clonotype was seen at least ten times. This chain's CDR3 is CASSSSLPGLSETQYF. The CDR3, as DNA: TGTGCCAGCAGTTCCAGCTTACCGGGACTATCAGAGACCCAGTACTTC. The chain uses TRBV6-5 and TRBJ2-5; 7 bases match TRBD2. V gave up 4 bases and J gave up 4 bases; unmatched junction bases: 12. The CDR3 spans 16 residues. In germline, CDR1 is MNHEY, CDR2 SVGAGI.

The CDR3 nucleotides are TGTGCCAGTAGTATTAAGCGGGAGGGCCTCTTTGAGCAGTTCTTC. Translated, it gives CASSIKREGLFEQFF. The chain couples TRBV19 to TRBJ2-1, with 10 bases that match TRBD2. V shed 3 bases, J shed 9 bases, and the junction held 8 bases outside the gene matches. The CDR3 consists of 15 residues. The germline gives CDR1 LNHDA, CDR2 SQIVND (reference sequence).

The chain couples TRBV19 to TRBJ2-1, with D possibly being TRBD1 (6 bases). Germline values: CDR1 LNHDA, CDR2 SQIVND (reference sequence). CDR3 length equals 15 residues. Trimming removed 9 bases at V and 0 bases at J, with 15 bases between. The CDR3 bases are TGTGCCAGCAAGCTCACAGGGTTCTCCTACAATGAGCAGTTCTTC. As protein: CASKLTGFSYNEQFF.

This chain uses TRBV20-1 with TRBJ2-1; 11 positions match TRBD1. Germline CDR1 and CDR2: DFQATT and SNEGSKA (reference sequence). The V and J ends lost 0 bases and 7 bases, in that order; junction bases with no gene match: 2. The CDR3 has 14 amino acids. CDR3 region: CSARDGQGANEQFF. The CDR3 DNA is TGCAGTGCTAGAGACGGACAGGGGGCAAATGAGCAGTTCTTC.

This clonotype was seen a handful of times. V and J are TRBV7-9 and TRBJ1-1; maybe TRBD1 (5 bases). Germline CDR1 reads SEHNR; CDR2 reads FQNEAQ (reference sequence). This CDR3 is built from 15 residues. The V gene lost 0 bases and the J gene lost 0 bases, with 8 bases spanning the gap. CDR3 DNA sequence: TGTGCCAGCAGCTTAGCCAGGGCCATGAACACTGAAGCTTTCTTT. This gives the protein CASSLARAMNTEAFF.